The entry below gives a single T cell receptor beta chain sequence along with its context. The PCR contained 60 Vbeta and 13 Jbeta primers. The protocol was immunoSEQ multiplex PCR, while the TCRdb copy is restricted to in-frame clones and leaves out a portion. This sample has about 170,000 clones, with 82% found just once. CDR3 length: 16 residues. V was clipped by 6 bases and J by 2 bases, with 19 bases between them. Germline CDR1 and CDR2: MDHEN and SYDVKM. The donors (healthy individuals) were bone marrow donors. This specimen belongs to a study of cytomegalovirus exposure and HLA in healthy donors.

The material sequenced was PBMCs. This receptor was taken from a male donor in good health and CMV-seronegative. J is TRBJ1-2 and V is TRBV28; no definite D call. CDR3 nucleotides: TGTGCCAGCAGGCTCCCGACGGAGTTTCCCAACTATGGCTACACCTTC. Translated: CASRLPTEFPNYGYTF.